This T cell receptor beta chain originates from a study of OX40 agonist ivuxolimab in advanced cancers. Germline loops: CDR1 SGDLS, CDR2 YYNGEE. The CDR3 extends over 16 amino acids. J was trimmed by 1 base and V by 0 bases; bases with no gene match: 6. With respect to this clone: As yet, its antigen is unknown.

General observations from the study: Partial responders dosed at 0.1-3.0 mg/kg displayed clonal expansion ranking among the lowest. At 0.1 to 3.0 mg/kg and by week 6, clonal expansion occurred in CD4+ and CD8+ blood T cells. CD8+ T cells averaged more expanded clones than CD4+.

TCRdb's table, derived via immunoSEQ multiplex PCR, lists solely in-frame clones and lacks some. The data hold around 30,000 clones, with about nine tenths observed a single time. The receptor was derived from an adult with an advanced solid tumor such as melanoma, head and neck, liver or kidney cancer. The chain combines TRBV9 with TRBJ2-5; 7 bases fit TRBD1. Sequences were derived from CD4+ or CD8+ T cells sorted from blood, sampled in a trial of the OX40 agonist ivuxolimab. The CDR3 reads CASSVGPGQPQETQYF. CDR3 bases: TGTGCCAGCAGCGTAGGACCGGGACAGCCCCAAGAGACCCAGTACTTC. Using reference TRBV9 and TRBJ2-5 for the parts outside the CDR3, the full variable domain is DSGVTQTPKHLITATGQRVTLRCSPRSGDLSVYWYQQSLDQGLQFLIQYYNGEERAKGNILERFSAQQFPDLHSELNLSSLELGDSALYFCASSVGPGQPQETQYFGPGTRLLVL.